This T cell receptor (beta chain) was observed in a study of OX40 agonist ivuxolimab in advanced cancers. Study as a whole: The diagnoses of dose-escalation patients were hepatocellular carcinoma, melanoma, renal cell or head and neck cancer.

Method: immunoSEQ multiplex PCR; TCRdb's copy keeps in-frame clones and lacks some. This sample yields tens of thousands of clones, of which 88% are seen a single time; roughly 10% belongs to the top ten. The TCR was taken from an adult with an advanced solid tumor such as melanoma, head and neck, liver or kidney cancer. The sample here was CD4+ or CD8+ T cells sorted from blood, taken in a trial of the OX40 agonist ivuxolimab.

The CDR3 DNA sequence: TGTGCCAGCAGTTTAACGGAAGGGGCTAGGAGGGATGAGCAGTTCTTC. Translating gives CASSLTEGARRDEQFF. V is TRBV28 and J is TRBJ2-1; a weak D match, TRBD2 (6 bases). Trimming pared 2 bases from V and 8 bases from J, leaving 19 bases between. The CDR3 loop spans 16 amino acids. Germline CDR1 is MDHEN and CDR2 is SYDVKM.